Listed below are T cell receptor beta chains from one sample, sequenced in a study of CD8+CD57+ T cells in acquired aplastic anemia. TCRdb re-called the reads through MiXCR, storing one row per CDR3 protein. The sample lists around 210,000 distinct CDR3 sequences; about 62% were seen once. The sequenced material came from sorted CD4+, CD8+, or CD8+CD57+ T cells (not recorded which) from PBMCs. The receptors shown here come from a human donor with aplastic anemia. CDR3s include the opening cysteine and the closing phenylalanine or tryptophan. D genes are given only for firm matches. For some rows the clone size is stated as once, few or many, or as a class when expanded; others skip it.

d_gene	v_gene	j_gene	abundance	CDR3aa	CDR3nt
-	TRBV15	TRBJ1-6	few	CATSNDPNSPLHF	TGTGCCACCAGCAATGATCCTAACTCACCCCTCCACTTT
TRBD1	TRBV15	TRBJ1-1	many	CATSRPFPGQGLRENTEAFF	TGTGCCACCAGCAGACCATTTCCGGGACAGGGGCTGCGGGAAAACACTGAAGCTTTCTTT
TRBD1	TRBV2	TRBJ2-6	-	CASSDRGSGANVLTF	TGTGCCAGCAGCGACAGGGGGTCTGGGGCCAACGTCCTGACTTTC
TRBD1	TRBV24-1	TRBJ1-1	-	CATRDDRGESTEAFF	TGTGCCACCAGAGATGACAGGGGGGAGAGCACTGAAGCTTTCTTT
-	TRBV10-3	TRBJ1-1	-	CAISEQGVVTEAFF	TGTGCCATCAGTGAACAAGGGGTGGTCACTGAAGCTTTCTTT
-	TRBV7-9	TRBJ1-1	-	CASSSGPSMNTEAFF	TGTGCCAGCAGCTCGGGACCGAGCATGAACACTGAAGCTTTCTTT
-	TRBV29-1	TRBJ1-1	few	CSVEEGQMNTEAFF	TGCAGCGTTGAAGAAGGACAGATGAACACTGAAGCTTTCTTT
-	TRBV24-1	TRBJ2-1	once	CATSERKSSYNEQFF	TGTGCCACCAGTGAACGGAAGAGCTCCTACAATGAGCAGTTCTTC
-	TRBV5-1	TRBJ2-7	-	CASSSGTARLYEQYF	TGCGCCAGCAGTTCGGGGACTGCGAGGCTCTACGAGCAGTACTTC
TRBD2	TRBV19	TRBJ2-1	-	CASHERGGYNEQFF	TGTGCCAGTCACGAGCGGGGGGGCTACAATGAGCAGTTCTTC
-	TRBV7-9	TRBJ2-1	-	CASSLPSFNEQFF	TGTGCCAGCAGCCTACCTAGCTTTAATGAGCAGTTCTTC
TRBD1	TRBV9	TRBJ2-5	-	CASSAGTGGYGETQYF	TGTGCCAGCAGCGCGGGGACAGGGGGCTATGGGGAGACCCAGTACTTC
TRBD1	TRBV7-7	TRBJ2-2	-	CASRSTGPTGELFF	TGTGCCAGCAGATCGACAGGGCCCACCGGGGAGCTGTTTTTT
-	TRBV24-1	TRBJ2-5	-	CATSDPSVSLETQYF	TGTGCCACCAGTGATCCTTCGGTTAGTCTAGAGACCCAGTACTTC
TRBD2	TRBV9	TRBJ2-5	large	CASSGSGTLRQETQYF	TGTGCCAGCAGCGGAAGCGGGACCCTCCGGCAAGAGACCCAGTACTTC
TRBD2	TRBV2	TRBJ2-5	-	CASSFIAGAETQYF	TGTGCCAGCAGTTTTATAGCGGGAGCAGAGACCCAGTACTTC
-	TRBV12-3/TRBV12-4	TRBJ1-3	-	CASSSGISSGNTIYF	TGTGCCAGTAGTTCGGGAATCAGCTCTGGAAACACCATATATTTT
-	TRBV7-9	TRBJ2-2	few	CASSISGMNTGELFF	TGTGCCAGCAGCATTAGCGGAATGAACACCGGGGAGCTGTTTTTT
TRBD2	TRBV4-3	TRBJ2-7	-	CASSQDRAGAYEQYF	TGCGCCAGCAGCCAAGATCGTGCGGGGGCCTACGAGCAGTACTTC
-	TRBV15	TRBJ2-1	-	CATSRPFPGQGNEQFF	TGTGCCACCAGCAGACCATTTCCGGGACAAGGCAATGAGCAGTTCTTC
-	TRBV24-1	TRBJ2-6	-	CASPRGGTDSGANVLTF	TGTGCCAGTCCACGAGGGGGGACGGACTCTGGGGCCAACGTCCTGACTTTC
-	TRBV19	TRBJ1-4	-	CASSQRENHNEKLFF	TGTGCCAGTAGCCAAAGGGAAAATCATAATGAAAAACTGTTTTTT
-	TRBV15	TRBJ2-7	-	CATSRDWVGASYEQYF	TGTGCCACCAGCAGAGATTGGGTGGGGGCTTCCTACGAGCAGTACTTC
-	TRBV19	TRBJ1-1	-	CASSWYRGERNTEAFF	TGTGCCAGTAGTTGGTATCGAGGGGAACGAAACACTGAAGCTTTCTTT
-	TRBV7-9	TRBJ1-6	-	CASSLAEGAPLHF	TGTGCCAGCAGCTTAGCCGAGGGGGCACCCCTCCACTTT
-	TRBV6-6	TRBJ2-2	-	CASSPYLALNTGELFF	TGTGCCAGCAGCCCCTACTTAGCCCTAAACACCGGGGAGCTGTTTTTT
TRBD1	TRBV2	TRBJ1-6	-	CASRGGSRGLTRNSPLHF	TGTGCCAGCAGAGGGGGGAGCAGGGGGCTGACTAGGAATTCACCCCTCCACTTT
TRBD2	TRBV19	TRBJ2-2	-	CASTWTSPGELFF	TGTGCCAGTACCTGGACTAGCCCCGGGGAGCTGTTTTTT
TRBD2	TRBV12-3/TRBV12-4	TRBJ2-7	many	CASSETSGRTYEQYF	TGTGCCAGCAGCGAAACTAGCGGCCGTACCTACGAGCAGTACTTC
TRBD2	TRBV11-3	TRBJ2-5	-	CASRRLAEQYF	TGTGCCAGCAGGAGACTAGCGGAGCAGTACTTC
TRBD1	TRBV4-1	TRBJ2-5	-	CASSRDREEETQYF	TGCGCCAGCAGCCGGGACAGGGAGGAAGAGACCCAGTACTTC
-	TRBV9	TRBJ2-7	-	CASSVSPLYEQYF	TGTGCCAGCAGCGTATCTCCACTCTACGAGCAGTACTTC
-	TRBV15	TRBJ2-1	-	CATSRRGSSINEQFF	TGTGCCACCAGCAGAAGGGGATCAAGCATCAATGAGCAGTTCTTC
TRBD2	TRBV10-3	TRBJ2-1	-	CAITSGSSYNEQFF	TGTGCCATCACCAGCGGGAGCTCCTACAATGAGCAGTTCTTC
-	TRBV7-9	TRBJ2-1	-	CASSVGSGSYNEQFF	TGTGCCAGCAGCGTCGGGAGTGGCTCCTACAATGAGCAGTTCTTC
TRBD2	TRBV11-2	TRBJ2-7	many	CASSSVAGGHEQYF	TGTGCCAGCAGCTCCGTAGCGGGAGGACATGAGCAGTACTTC
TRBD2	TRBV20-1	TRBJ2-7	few	CSAPYPAGGSYEQYF	TGCAGTGCCCCCTACCCCGCGGGAGGGTCCTACGAGCAGTACTTC
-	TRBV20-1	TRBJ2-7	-	CSARVEWASTASYEQYF	TGCAGTGCTAGAGTGGAGTGGGCGTCTACGGCTTCCTACGAGCAGTACTTC
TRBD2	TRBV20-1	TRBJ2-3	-	CSARSTSGNTDTQYF	TGCAGTGCTAGGTCGACTAGCGGGAACACAGATACGCAGTATTTT
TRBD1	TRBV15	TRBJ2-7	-	CATRQDRGPSYEQYF	TGTGCCACCAGACAGGACAGGGGGCCATCCTACGAGCAGTACTTC
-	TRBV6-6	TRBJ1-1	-	CASSRTRDGAFF	TGTGCCAGCAGTAGAACCCGGGACGGAGCTTTCTTT
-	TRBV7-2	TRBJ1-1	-	CASGRFGRTEAFF	TGTGCCAGCGGTCGTTTCGGGAGGACTGAAGCTTTCTTT